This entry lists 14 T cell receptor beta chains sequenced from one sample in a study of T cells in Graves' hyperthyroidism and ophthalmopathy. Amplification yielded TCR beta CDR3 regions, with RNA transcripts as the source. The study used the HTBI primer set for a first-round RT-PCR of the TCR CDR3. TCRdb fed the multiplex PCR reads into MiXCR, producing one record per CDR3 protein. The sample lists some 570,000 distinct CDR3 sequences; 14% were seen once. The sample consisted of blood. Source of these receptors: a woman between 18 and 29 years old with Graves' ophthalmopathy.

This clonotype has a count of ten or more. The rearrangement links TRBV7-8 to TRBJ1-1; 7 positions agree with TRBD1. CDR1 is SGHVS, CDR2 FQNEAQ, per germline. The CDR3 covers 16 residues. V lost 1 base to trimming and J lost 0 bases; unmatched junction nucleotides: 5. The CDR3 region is CASSLGSGGLNTEAFF. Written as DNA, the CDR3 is TGTGCCAGCAGCTTAGGCTCAGGGGGTCTGAACACTGAAGCTTTCTTT.

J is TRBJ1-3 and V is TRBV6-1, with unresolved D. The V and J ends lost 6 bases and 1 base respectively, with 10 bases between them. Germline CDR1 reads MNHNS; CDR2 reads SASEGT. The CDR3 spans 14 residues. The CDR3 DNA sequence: TGTGCCAGCAGCCGCGGTTATTCTGGAAACACCATATATTTT. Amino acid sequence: CASSRGYSGNTIYF.

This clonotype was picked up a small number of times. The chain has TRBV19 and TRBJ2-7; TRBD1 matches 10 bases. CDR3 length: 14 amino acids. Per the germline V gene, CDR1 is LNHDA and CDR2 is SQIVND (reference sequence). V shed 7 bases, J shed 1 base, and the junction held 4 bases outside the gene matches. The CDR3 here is CASKAGQGSYEQYF. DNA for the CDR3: TGTGCCAGTAAGGCGGGACAGGGGTCCTACGAGCAGTACTTC.

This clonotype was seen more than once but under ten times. The CDR3 DNA reads TGTGCCATCAGTGACCCCACGACTAGCGGGAGTACCTACAATGAGCAGTTCTTC. This encodes CAISDPTTSGSTYNEQFF. The chain couples TRBV10-3 to TRBJ2-1; the match to TRBD2 covers 12 bases. The V and J ends lost 3 bases and 2 bases, in that order; junction bases with no gene match: 8. The CDR3 consists of 18 residues. Germline V gene lookup returns CDR1 ENHRY and CDR2 SYGVKD.

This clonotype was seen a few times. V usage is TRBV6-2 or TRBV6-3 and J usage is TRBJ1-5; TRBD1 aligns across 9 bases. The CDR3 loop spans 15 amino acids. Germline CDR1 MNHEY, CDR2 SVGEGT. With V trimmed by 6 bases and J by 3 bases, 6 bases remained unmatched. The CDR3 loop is CASRPDRGYNQPQHF. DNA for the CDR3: TGTGCCAGCAGGCCTGACAGGGGGTACAATCAGCCCCAGCATTTT.

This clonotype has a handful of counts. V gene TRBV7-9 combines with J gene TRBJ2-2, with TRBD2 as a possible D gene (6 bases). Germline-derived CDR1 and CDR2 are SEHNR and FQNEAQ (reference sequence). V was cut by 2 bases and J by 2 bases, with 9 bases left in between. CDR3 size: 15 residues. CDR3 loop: CASSLPGGNTGELFF. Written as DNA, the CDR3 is TGTGCCAGCAGCTTACCCGGGGGAAACACCGGGGAGCTGTTTTTT.

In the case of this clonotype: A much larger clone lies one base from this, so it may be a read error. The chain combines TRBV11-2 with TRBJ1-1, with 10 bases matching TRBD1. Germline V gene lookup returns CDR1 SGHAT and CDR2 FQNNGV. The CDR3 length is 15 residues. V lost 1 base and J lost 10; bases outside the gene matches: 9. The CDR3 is CASSLGRGTGVGAFF. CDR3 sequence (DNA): TGTGCCAGCAGCTTAGGCCGTGGGACAGGGGTTGGAGCTTTCTTT.

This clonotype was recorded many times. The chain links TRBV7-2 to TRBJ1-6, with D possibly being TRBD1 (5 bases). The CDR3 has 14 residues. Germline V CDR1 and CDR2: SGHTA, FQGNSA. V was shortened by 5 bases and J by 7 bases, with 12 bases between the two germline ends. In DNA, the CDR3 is TGTGCCAGCAGCCTAAGGGACCGAAATTCACCCCTCCACTTT. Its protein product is CASSLRDRNSPLHF.

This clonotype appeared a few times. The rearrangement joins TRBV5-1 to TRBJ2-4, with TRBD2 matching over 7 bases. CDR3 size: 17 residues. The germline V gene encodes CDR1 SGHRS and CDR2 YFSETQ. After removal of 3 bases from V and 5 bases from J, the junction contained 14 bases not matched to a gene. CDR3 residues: CASSSTRYPSGQNIQYF. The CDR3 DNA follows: TGCGCCAGCAGCTCGACCCGCTACCCTAGCGGTCAAAACATTCAGTACTTC.

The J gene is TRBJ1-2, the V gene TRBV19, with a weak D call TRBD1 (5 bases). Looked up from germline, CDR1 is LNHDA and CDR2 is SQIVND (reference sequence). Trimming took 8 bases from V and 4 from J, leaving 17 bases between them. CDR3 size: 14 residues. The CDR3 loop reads CASRGTAETYGYTF. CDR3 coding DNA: TGTGCCAGTCGAGGGACGGCTGAGACCTATGGCTACACCTTC.

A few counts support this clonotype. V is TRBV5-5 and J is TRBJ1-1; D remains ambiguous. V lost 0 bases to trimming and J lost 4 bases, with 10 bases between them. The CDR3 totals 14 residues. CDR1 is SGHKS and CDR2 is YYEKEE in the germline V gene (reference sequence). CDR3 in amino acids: CASSLGRASTEAFF. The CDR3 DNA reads TGTGCCAGCAGCTTGGGACGGGCGAGCACTGAAGCTTTCTTT.

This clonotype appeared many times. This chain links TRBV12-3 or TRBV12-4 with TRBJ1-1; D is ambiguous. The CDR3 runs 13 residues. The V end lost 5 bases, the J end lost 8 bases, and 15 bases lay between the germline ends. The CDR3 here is CASSPLGVLEAFF. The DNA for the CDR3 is TGTGCCAGCAGTCCCCTTGGAGTCTTAGAAGCTTTCTTT.

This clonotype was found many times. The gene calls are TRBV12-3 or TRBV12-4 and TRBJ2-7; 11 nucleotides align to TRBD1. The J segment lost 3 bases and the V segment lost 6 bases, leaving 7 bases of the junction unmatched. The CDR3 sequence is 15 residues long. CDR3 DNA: TGTGCCAGCAGCCCAGCCGGGACAGGGGGCTACGAGCAGTACTTC. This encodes CASSPAGTGGYEQYF.

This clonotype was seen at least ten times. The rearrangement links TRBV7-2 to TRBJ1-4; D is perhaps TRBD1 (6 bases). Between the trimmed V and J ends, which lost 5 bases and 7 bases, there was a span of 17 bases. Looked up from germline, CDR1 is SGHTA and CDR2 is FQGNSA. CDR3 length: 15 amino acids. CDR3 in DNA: TGTGCCAGCAGCCCACAGGGAGGGGGTGGTGAAAAACTGTTTTTT. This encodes CASSPQGGGGEKLFF.